Below are 30 T cell receptor beta chains sequenced from a single sample in a study of T cell responses to AZD1222 COVID-19 vaccine. The table came from immunoSEQ multiplex PCR; TCRdb's copy has only in-frame clones and leaves some out. The table has more than 90,000 clones, roughly 80% seen once; the top ten hold around 14%. The starting material was peripheral blood, obtained 28 days after the second AZD1222 dose. The origin of the receptors is an adult who received the AZD1222 COVID-19 vaccine.

This chain connects TRBV19 to TRBJ1-5; tentatively, D is TRBD1 (5 bases). CDR1 LNHDA and CDR2 SQIVND come from the germline V gene (reference sequence). With 7 bases removed from V and 4 bases from J, the gap between germline ends came to 20 bases. The CDR3 is 16 amino acids. The CDR3: CASTLGSGRGNQPQHF. CDR3 nucleotides: TGTGCCAGTACCCTCGGGTCGGGACGGGGTAATCAGCCCCAGCATTTT.

This chain joins TRBV4-1 and TRBJ1-2; D gene unclear. This CDR3 has 17 residues. The germline CDR1 and CDR2 sequences are MGHRA and YSYEKL. The V end lost 0 bases, the J end lost 2 bases, and 16 bases lay between the germline ends. The CDR3 DNA reads as TGCGCCAGCAGCCAAGAAATTCTGGAGGGCCCCAACTATGGCTACACCTTC. Protein: CASSQEILEGPNYGYTF.

The rearrangement links TRBV2 to TRBJ1-2; D remains unclear. V lost 11 bases and J 4 bases, leaving 20 bases between the germline ends. The CDR3 extends over 14 amino acids. Germline CDR1 SNHLY, CDR2 FYNNEI. CDR3 amino acids: CAASKGSRGYGYTF. CDR3 bases: TGTGCCGCCAGCAAGGGCAGCAGAGGCTATGGCTACACCTTC.

The rearrangement joins TRBV27 to TRBJ2-2, with 8 bases lining up with TRBD1. Germline loops: CDR1 MNHEY, CDR2 SMNVEV (reference sequence). V shed 3 bases, J shed 3 bases, and the junction held 3 bases outside the gene matches. The CDR3 is 15 residues long. CDR3 nucleotides: TGTGCCAGCAGTTTTCAGGGGGCGGACACCGGGGAGCTGTTTTTT. As protein: CASSFQGADTGELFF.

The chain has TRBV5-1 and TRBJ1-2; 7 nucleotides agree with TRBD1. Losses at the gene ends were 0 bases for V and 3 bases for J; bases not matched to a gene: 5. The CDR3 covers 15 residues. Germline assignment: CDR1 SGHRS and CDR2 YFSETQ. CDR3 sequence (DNA): TGCGCCAGCAGCTTGGCGGGACAGCTTGACTATGGCTACACCTTC. Residues: CASSLAGQLDYGYTF.

This chain uses TRBV2 with TRBJ2-7; TRBD1 is a possible D gene (5 bases). The CDR3 spans 14 residues. CDR1 is SNHLY, CDR2 FYNNEI, per germline. V was pared by 3 bases and J by 3 bases, with 12 bases between. The CDR3 DNA reads TGTGCCAGCAGTGACCAGGGAACCCACTACGAGCAGTACTTC. It yields the protein CASSDQGTHYEQYF. The whole variable domain, filled in from reference TRBV2 and TRBJ2-7, reads EPEVTQTPSHQVTQMGQEVILRCVPISNHLYFYWYRQILGQKVEFLVSFYNNEISEKSEIFDDQFSVERPDGSNFTLKIRSTKLEDSAMYFCASSDQGTHYEQYFGPGTRLTVT.

Details on this clone: Other DNA sequences within the sample encode an identical CDR3. The chain has TRBV5-1 and TRBJ1-2; perhaps TRBD1 as D (5 bases). Germline V lookup: CDR1 SGHRS, CDR2 YFSETQ. The ends were cut back, 1 base at V and 2 bases at J, with 12 bases in the middle. The CDR3 is made up of 15 amino acids. The CDR3: CASSLFPDKNYGYTF. In nucleotides, the CDR3 is TGCGCCAGCAGCTTGTTCCCGGACAAGAACTATGGCTACACCTTC. The full variable domain, with the rest looked up from reference TRBV5-1 and TRBJ1-2, is KAGVTQTPRYLIKTRGQQVTLSCSPISGHRSVSWYQQTPGQGLQFLFEYFSETQRNKGNFPGRFSGRQFSNSRSEMNVSTLELGDSALYLCASSLFPDKNYGYTFGSGTRLTVV.

The chain combines TRBV2 with TRBJ1-6, with D tentatively TRBD1 (5 bases). V lost 6 bases and J 0 bases, leaving 15 bases between the germline ends. Germline lookup yields CDR1 SNHLY and CDR2 FYNNEI. CDR3 length equals 17 residues. This CDR3 is CASRGVDGFSYNSPLHF. In DNA form, the CDR3 reads TGTGCCAGCAGGGGGGTCGATGGGTTCTCCTATAATTCACCCCTCCACTTT.

V and J are TRBV7-3 and TRBJ1-2; 7 bases match TRBD1. This CDR3 comprises 15 residues. Germline lookup yields CDR1 SGHTA and CDR2 FQGTGA. V shed 4 bases, J shed 6 bases, and the junction held 11 bases outside the gene matches. CDR3 sequence reads: CASSSPRGGRHGYTF. CDR3 coding DNA: TGTGCCAGCAGCTCTCCCAGGGGGGGGCGGCATGGCTACACCTTC.

The chain joins TRBV5-1 to TRBJ2-2; no definite D call. The CDR3 sequence is 14 residues long. Germline V gene lookup returns CDR1 SGHRS and CDR2 YFSETQ. Deletions cut 0 bases from V and 4 bases from J, with 7 bases between. CDR3 sequence (DNA): TGCGCCAGCAGCTTGGTTGGCGGCACCGGGGAGCTGTTTTTT. Encoded protein: CASSLVGGTGELFF.

The chain joins TRBV3-1 (or the pseudogene TRBV3-2) to TRBJ2-5, with D possibly TRBD1 on 6 matching bases. Germline CDR1 LGHDT, CDR2 YNNKEL (reference sequence). CDR3 size: 16 residues. Between the trimmed V and J ends, which lost 1 base and 4 bases, there was a span of 16 bases. DNA for the CDR3: TGTGCCAGCAGCCAAGCCACTCCCAGGGGTGGAGAGACCCAGTACTTC. Translating it yields CASSQATPRGGETQYF.

The chain links TRBV6-1 to TRBJ2-7; D may be TRBD1 or TRBD2 (5 bases each). Germline CDR1 reads MNHNS; CDR2 reads SASEGT. Trimming pared 2 bases from V and 2 bases from J, leaving 13 bases between. This CDR3 is 15 amino acids long. CDR3 nucleotide sequence: TGTGCCAGCAGTGAACAGGGAGTAGGAACCTACGAGCAGTACTTC. This codes for CASSEQGVGTYEQYF.

In its sample, this clone was seen a few times. V and J are TRBV29-1 and TRBJ1-1, with 7 bases identical to TRBD1. V trimming: 8 bases; J trimming: 1 base; junction bases outside the gene matches: 7. The CDR3 consists of 13 residues. The germline V gene has CDR1 SQVTM and CDR2 ANQGSEA. CDR3 coding DNA: TGCAGCACCTCAGCAGGGGGGAACACTGAAGCTTTCTTT. Translation: CSTSAGGNTEAFF.

The chain is built from TRBV5-1 and TRBJ2-1; 8 positions agree with TRBD1. CDR3 length: 13 amino acids. The ends lost 0 bases at V and 7 bases at J; junction bases unmatched: 0. Germline V CDR1 and CDR2: SGHRS, YFSETQ. The CDR3 reads CASSLGTGNEQFF. CDR3 DNA: TGCGCCAGCAGCTTGGGGACAGGGAATGAGCAGTTCTTC.

The rearrangement uses TRBV28 and TRBJ2-7; D is uncertain. This CDR3 has 11 amino acids. Germline loops: CDR1 MDHEN, CDR2 SYDVKM. The ends were cut back, 5 bases at V and 5 bases at J, with 7 bases in the middle. CDR3 amino acids: CASSRSDEQYF. In nucleotides, the CDR3 is TGTGCCAGCAGTAGGAGTGACGAGCAGTACTTC.

The chain joins TRBV19 to TRBJ2-3; TRBD2 aligns across 11 bases. From germline, CDR1 is LNHDA and CDR2 SQIVND (reference sequence). V shed 6 bases, J shed 0 bases, and the junction held 8 bases outside the gene matches. The CDR3 totals 17 residues. CDR3 in amino acids: CASSTTTSGTSTDTQYF. The CDR3 DNA is TGTGCCAGTAGCACCACGACTAGCGGGACTAGCACAGATACGCAGTATTTT.

The CDR3 nucleotides are TGTGCCAGCTCACCACTGGTGGGGGACGGTGGCAAAAACATTCAGTACTTC. Protein: CASSPLVGDGGKNIQYF. The rearrangement joins TRBV18 to TRBJ2-4; D is perhaps TRBD1 or TRBD2 (5 bases each). Trimming shortened V by 1 base and J by 3 bases, and 16 bases separated the two germline ends. There are 17 residues in the CDR3. The germline V gene encodes CDR1 KGHSH and CDR2 LQKENI.

This chain uses TRBV4-1 with TRBJ2-5; D is possibly TRBD1 (5 bases). Trimming stripped 0 bases from V and 4 bases from J, with 6 bases between. From germline, CDR1 is MGHRA and CDR2 YSYEKL. The length of the CDR3 is 13 residues. CDR3 DNA: TGCGCCAGCAGCCAAGAGGGGCGAGAGACCCAGTACTTC. It specifies CASSQEGRETQYF.

This chain joins TRBV23-1 and TRBJ2-1; TRBD1 might be the D (6 bases). TRBV23-1 is given ORF status, its function remaining uncertain. The CDR3 extends over 13 amino acids. V lost 3 bases and J lost 6, with 9 bases in between. CDR3 amino acids: CASSHNRANEQFF. As DNA, the CDR3 is TGCGCCAGCAGTCATAACAGGGCCAATGAGCAGTTCTTC.

The V gene is TRBV19, the J gene TRBJ1-3; 9 bases are shared with TRBD1. V dropped 8 bases and J dropped 4; count of bases not matched to a gene: 0. Germline values: CDR1 LNHDA, CDR2 SQIVND (reference sequence). This CDR3 region has 12 residues. The CDR3 DNA sequence: TGTGCCAGTGGGACAGGGGGAAACACCATATATTTT. This gives the protein CASGTGGNTIYF.

The chain combines TRBV4-1 with TRBJ1-2, with 7 bases that match TRBD1. With 4 bases clipped from V and 4 bases from J, the junction kept 9 bases outside the gene matches. Germline V CDR1 and CDR2: MGHRA, YSYEKL. The CDR3 length is 15 residues. This CDR3 is CASSLRQGSSYGYTF. DNA of the CDR3: TGCGCCAGCAGCCTTCGACAGGGAAGTAGCTATGGCTACACCTTC.

The chain has TRBV4-1 and TRBJ1-1; D is undetermined. The CDR3 is made up of 15 amino acids. Trimming removed 0 bases from V and 0 bases from J, with 8 bases in between. The V gene's germline CDR1 is MGHRA and CDR2 YSYEKL. The DNA for the CDR3 is TGCGCCAGCAGCCAAGAAGGGTTGCTGAACACTGAAGCTTTCTTT. As protein: CASSQEGLLNTEAFF.

V usage is TRBV7-9 and J usage is TRBJ2-5; no clear D gene. Germline V gives CDR1 SEHNR, CDR2 FQNEAQ (reference sequence). The CDR3 length is 11 residues. The V end lost 2 bases, the J end lost 13 bases, and 11 bases lay between the germline ends. The CDR3 protein is CASSLLWVWYF. The CDR3 region has the DNA TGTGCCAGCAGCTTACTTTGGGTTTGGTACTTC.

The chain uses TRBV4-3 and TRBJ2-5, with 8 bases lining up with TRBD1. V dropped 3 bases and J dropped 3; count of bases not matched to a gene: 3. CDR3 length: 14 residues. CDR1 and CDR2 from the germline V gene are LGHNA and YSLEER. CDR3 sequence reads: CASSQGQDEETQYF. The CDR3 region has the DNA TGCGCCAGCAGCCAGGGACAGGACGAAGAGACCCAGTACTTC.

The chain has TRBV18 and TRBJ2-7; D is tentatively TRBD1 or TRBD2 (5 bases each). The germline gives CDR1 KGHSH, CDR2 LQKENI. This CDR3 spans 14 amino acids. Between the trimmed V and J ends, which lost 6 bases and 4 bases, there was a span of 16 bases. Written as DNA, the CDR3 is TGTGCCAGCTCGCTAACAGGACTCATTTACGAGCAGTACTTC. This gives the protein CASSLTGLIYEQYF.

The CDR3 loop reads CASSESGGGADTQYF. The CDR3, as DNA: TGCGCCAGCAGTGAGTCCGGGGGAGGCGCAGATACGCAGTATTTT. The chain couples TRBV10-2 to TRBJ2-3, with D possibly being TRBD2 (6 bases). The CDR3 contains 15 residues. V was trimmed by 0 bases and J by 4 bases, leaving 11 bases between them. Germline lookup yields CDR1 WSHSY and CDR2 SAAADI.

The genes are TRBV6-4 and TRBJ2-3, with 10 bases identical to TRBD2. Germline CDR1 is MRHNA and CDR2 is SNTAGT. The ends lost 5 bases at V and 4 bases at J; junction bases unmatched: 12. The CDR3 is 17 amino acids. The CDR3 DNA sequence: TGTGCCAGCAGTCCCCCGAAGCGGGAGGGCCAACCAGATACGCAGTATTTT. As protein: CASSPPKREGQPDTQYF.

This chain uses TRBV7-9 with TRBJ1-1, with D maybe TRBD1 (5 bases). The germline V gene encodes CDR1 SEHNR and CDR2 FQNEAQ (reference sequence). The CDR3 is 13 amino acids. V lost 5 bases to trimming and J lost 3 bases, with 10 bases between them. The CDR3, as DNA: TGTGCCAGCAGCCGGGGGGGATACACTGAAGCTTTCTTT. This gives the protein CASSRGGYTEAFF.

This sequence joins TRBV6-5 and TRBJ2-4, with D perhaps matching TRBD1 or TRBD2 (5 bases each). Germline-derived CDR1 and CDR2 are MNHEY and SVGAGI. The CDR3 sequence is 13 residues long. V was cut by 5 bases and J by 8 bases, with 13 bases left in between. The CDR3 protein is CASSIPGTDIQYF. The CDR3, as DNA: TGTGCCAGCAGTATCCCAGGGACGGACATTCAGTACTTC.

The genes are TRBV19 and TRBJ1-5; TRBD1 matches 8 bases. The CDR3 runs 14 residues. With V trimmed by 6 bases and J by 3 bases, 4 bases remained unmatched. From germline, CDR1 is LNHDA and CDR2 SQIVND (reference sequence). CDR3 DNA sequence: TGTGCCAGTAGGACAGGGGATCACAATCAGCCCCAGCATTTT. Translated: CASRTGDHNQPQHF.